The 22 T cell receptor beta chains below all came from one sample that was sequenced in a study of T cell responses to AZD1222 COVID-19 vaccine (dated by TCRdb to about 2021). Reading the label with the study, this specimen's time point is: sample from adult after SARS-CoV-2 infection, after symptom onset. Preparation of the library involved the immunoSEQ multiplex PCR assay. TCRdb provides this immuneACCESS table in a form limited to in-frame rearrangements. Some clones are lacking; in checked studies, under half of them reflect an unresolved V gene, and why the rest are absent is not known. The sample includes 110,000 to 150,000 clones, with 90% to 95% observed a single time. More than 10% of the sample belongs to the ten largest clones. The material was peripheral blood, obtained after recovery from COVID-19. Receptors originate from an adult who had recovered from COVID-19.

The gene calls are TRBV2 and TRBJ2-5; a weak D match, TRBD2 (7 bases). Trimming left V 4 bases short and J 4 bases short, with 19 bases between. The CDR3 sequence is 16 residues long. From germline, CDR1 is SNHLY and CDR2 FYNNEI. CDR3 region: CASSGGGGSAPETQYF. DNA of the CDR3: TGTGCCAGCAGTGGAGGGGGGGGCTCTGCGCCAGAGACCCAGTACTTC.

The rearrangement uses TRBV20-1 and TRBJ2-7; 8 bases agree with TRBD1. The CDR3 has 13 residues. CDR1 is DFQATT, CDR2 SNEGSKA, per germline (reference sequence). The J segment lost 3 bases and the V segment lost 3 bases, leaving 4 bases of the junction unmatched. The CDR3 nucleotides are TGCAGTGCTAGTCGGGGACAGGTCTACGAGCAGTACTTC. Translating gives CSASRGQVYEQYF.

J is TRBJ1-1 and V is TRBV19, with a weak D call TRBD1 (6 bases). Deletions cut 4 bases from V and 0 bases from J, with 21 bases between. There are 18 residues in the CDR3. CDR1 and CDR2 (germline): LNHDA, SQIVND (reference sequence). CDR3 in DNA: TGTGCCAGTAGTACCAGGGGATCAAACACTTACATGAACACTGAAGCTTTCTTT. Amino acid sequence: CASSTRGSNTYMNTEAFF.

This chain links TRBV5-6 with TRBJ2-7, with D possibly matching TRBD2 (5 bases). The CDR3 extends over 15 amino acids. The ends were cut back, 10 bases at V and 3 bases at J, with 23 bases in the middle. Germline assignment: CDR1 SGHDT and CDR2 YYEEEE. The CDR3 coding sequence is TGTGCCCCCCCTTTTGGGTATTCGGAGGACTACGAGCAGTACTTC. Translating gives CAPPFGYSEDYEQYF.

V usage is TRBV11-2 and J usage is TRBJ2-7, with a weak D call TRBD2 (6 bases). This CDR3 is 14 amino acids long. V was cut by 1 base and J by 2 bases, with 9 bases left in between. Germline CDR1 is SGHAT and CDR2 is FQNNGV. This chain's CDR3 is CASSLGLAPYEQYF. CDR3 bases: TGTGCCAGCAGCTTAGGTCTAGCGCCCTACGAGCAGTACTTC.

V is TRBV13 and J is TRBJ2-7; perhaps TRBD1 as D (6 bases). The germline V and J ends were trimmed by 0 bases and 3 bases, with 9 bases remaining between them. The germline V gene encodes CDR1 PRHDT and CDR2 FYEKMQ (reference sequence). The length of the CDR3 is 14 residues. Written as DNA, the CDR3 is TGTGCCAGCAGCTTAGGAAACAGGGTCTACGAGCAGTACTTC. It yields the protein CASSLGNRVYEQYF.

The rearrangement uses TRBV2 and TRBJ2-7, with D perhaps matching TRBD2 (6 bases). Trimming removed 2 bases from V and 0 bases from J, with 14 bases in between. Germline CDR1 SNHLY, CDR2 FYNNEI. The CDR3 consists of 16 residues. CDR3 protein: CASSEIGGKNSYEQYF. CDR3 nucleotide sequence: TGTGCCAGCAGTGAAATTGGAGGGAAGAACTCCTACGAGCAGTACTTC. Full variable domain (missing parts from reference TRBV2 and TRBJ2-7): EPEVTQTPSHQVTQMGQEVILRCVPISNHLYFYWYRQILGQKVEFLVSFYNNEISEKSEIFDDQFSVERPDGSNFTLKIRSTKLEDSAMYFCASSEIGGKNSYEQYFGPGTRLTVT.

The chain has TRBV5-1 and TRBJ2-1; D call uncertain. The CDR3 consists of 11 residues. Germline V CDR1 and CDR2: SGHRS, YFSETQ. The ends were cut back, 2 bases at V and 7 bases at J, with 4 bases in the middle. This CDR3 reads CASSFTNEQFF. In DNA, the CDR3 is TGCGCCAGCAGCTTCACAAATGAGCAGTTCTTC.

CDR3 nucleotide sequence: TGCAGTGCTAGTGGGGAGTTATCCTACGAGCAGTACTTC. This gives the protein CSASGELSYEQYF. The chain recombines TRBV20-1 with TRBJ2-7; D possibly corresponds to TRBD2 (5 bases). Germline V gene sequence: CDR1 DFQATT, CDR2 SNEGSKA (reference sequence). Trimming cost V 3 bases and J 1 base, with 10 bases left between them. The CDR3 extends over 13 amino acids.

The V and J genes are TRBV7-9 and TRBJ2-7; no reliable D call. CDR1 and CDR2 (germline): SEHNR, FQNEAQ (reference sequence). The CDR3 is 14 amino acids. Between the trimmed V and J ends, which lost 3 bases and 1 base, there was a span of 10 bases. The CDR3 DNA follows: TGTGCCAGCAGCTTGAGTGGCGGTTCCTACGAGCAGTACTTC. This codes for CASSLSGGSYEQYF.

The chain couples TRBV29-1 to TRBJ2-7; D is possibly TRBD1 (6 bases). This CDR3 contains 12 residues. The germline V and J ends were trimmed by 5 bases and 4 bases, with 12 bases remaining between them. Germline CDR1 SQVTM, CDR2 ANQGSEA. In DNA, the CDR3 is TGCAGCGTTTCCGATACAGGGTACGAGCAGTACTTC. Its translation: CSVSDTGYEQYF.

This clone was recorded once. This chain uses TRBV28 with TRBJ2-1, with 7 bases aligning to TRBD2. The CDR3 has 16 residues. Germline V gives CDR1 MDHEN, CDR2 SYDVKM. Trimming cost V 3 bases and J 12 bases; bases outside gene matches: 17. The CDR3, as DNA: TGTGCCAGCAGTTTTAAGACTAGCTCCCCGACAACCGCGCAGTTCTTC. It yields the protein CASSFKTSSPTTAQFF.

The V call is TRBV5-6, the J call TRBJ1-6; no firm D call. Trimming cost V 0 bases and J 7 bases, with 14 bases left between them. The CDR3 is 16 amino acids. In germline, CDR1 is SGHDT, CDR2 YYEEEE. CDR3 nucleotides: TGTGCCAGCAGCTTGGGAGGGAGGAGGAAAAATTCACCCCTCCACTTT. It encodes CASSLGGRRKNSPLHF.

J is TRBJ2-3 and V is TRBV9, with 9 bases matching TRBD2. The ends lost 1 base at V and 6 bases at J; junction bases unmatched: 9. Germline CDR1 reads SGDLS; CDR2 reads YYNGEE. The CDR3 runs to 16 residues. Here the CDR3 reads CASSVISGSGYDTQYF. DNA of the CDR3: TGTGCCAGCAGCGTAATTAGCGGGAGTGGGTATGATACGCAGTATTTT.

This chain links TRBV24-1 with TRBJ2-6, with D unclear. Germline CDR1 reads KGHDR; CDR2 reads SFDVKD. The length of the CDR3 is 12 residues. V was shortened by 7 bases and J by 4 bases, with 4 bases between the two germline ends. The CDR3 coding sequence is TGTGCCACCAGCGTGGGGGCCAACGTCCTGACTTTC. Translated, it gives CATSVGANVLTF.

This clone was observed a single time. The DNA of the CDR3 is TGTGCCAGCAGCGGGCCGGCGGGGGAGCTGTTTTTT. The encoded protein is CASSGPAGELFF. This chain connects TRBV7-3 to TRBJ2-2; D is unclear. With 5 bases removed from V and 8 bases from J, the gap between germline ends came to 9 bases. Germline CDR1 reads SGHTA; CDR2 reads FQGTGA. CDR3 length: 12 amino acids. Full variable domain (missing parts from reference TRBV7-3 and TRBJ2-2): GAGVSQTPSNKVTEKGKYVELRCDPISGHTALYWYRQSLGQGPEFLIYFQGTGAADDSGLPNDRFFAVRPEGSVSTLKIQRTERGDSAVYLCASSGPAGELFFGEGSRLTVL.

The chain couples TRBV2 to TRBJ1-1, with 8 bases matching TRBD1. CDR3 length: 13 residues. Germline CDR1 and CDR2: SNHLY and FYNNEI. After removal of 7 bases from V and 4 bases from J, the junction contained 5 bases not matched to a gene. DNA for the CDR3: TGTGCCAGCACCCAGGGGGCAGGCACTGAAGCTTTCTTT. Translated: CASTQGAGTEAFF. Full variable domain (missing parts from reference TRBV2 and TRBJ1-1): EPEVTQTPSHQVTQMGQEVILRCVPISNHLYFYWYRQILGQKVEFLVSFYNNEISEKSEIFDDQFSVERPDGSNFTLKIRSTKLEDSAMYFCASTQGAGTEAFFGQGTRLTVV.

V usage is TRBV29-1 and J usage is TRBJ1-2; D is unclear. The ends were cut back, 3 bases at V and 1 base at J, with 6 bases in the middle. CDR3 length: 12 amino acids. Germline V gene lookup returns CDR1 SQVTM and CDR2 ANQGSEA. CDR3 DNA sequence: TGCAGCGTTGATTCGGGTAACTATGGCTACACCTTC. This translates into CSVDSGNYGYTF.

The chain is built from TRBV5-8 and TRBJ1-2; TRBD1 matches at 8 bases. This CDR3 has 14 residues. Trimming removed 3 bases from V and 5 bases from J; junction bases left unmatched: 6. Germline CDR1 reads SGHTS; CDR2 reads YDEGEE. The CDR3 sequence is CASSSQGVQYGYTF. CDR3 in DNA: TGTGCCAGCAGCTCACAGGGGGTCCAGTATGGCTACACCTTC.

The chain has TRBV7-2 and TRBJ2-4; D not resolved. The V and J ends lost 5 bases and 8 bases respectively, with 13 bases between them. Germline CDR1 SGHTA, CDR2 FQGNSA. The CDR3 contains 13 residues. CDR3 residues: CASSAFGGDIQYF. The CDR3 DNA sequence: TGTGCCAGCAGCGCCTTTGGTGGGGACATTCAGTACTTC.

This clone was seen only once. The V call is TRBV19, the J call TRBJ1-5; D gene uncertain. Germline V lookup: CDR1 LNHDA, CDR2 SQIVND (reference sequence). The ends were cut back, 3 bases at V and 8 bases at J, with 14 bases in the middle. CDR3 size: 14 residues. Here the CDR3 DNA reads TGTGCCAGTAGTATCGCCCAGTTCGATAAGCCCCAGCATTTT. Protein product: CASSIAQFDKPQHF.

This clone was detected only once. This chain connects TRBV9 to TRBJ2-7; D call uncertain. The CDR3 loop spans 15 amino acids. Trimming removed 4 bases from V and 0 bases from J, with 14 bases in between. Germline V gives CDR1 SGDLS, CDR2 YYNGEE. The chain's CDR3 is CASSTRSGNSYEQYF. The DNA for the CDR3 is TGTGCCAGCAGCACCAGATCCGGCAACTCCTACGAGCAGTACTTC.